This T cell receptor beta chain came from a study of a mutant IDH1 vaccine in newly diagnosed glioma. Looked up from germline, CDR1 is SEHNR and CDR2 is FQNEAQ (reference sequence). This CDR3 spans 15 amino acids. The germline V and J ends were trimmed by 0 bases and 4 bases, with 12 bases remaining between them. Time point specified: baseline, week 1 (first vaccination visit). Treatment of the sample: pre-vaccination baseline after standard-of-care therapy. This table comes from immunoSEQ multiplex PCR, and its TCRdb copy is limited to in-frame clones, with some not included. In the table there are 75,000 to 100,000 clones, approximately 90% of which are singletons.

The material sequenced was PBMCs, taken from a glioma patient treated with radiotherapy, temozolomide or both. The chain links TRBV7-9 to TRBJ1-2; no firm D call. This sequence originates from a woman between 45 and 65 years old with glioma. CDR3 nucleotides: TGTGCCAGCAGCTTAGCTGGCCGAGCATTCTATGGCTACACCTTC. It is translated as CASSLAGRAFYGYTF.